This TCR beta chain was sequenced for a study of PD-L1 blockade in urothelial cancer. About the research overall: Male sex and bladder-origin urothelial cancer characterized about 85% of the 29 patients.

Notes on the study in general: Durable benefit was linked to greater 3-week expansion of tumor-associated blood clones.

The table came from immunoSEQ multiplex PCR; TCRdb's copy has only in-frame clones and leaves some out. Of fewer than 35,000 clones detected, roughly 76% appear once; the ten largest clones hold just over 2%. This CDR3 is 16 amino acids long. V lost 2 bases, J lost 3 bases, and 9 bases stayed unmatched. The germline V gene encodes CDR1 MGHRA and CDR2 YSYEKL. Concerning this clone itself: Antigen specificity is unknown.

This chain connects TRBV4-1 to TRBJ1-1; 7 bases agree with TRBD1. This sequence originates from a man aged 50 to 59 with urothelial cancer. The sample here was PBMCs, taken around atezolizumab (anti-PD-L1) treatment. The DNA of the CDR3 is TGCGCCAGCAGCCAATTAACAGGGGTTAGGGACACTGAAGCTTTCTTT. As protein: CASSQLTGVRDTEAFF.